The clone carrying this TCR beta chain was counted a single time. Original analysis: Reference gene primer amplification in the assay estimated nucleated cell counts. Repertoires were generated with immunoSEQ multiplex PCR, while TCRdb's copy carries only in-frame clones and drops some. V and J calls and clone size are given by that table; D and trimming were obtained from the DNA. Seen here are around 140,000 clones, roughly 90% observed once, and the top ten hold around 1.6%. The data stem from a study of blood T cell repertoires in COVID-19. About the research overall: The origin of the acute and convalescent COVID-19 samples was the United States, Italy and Spain. Nucleic acid was either cDNA or gDNA, and it came from T cells, B-cell-depleted T cells, or PBMCs.

V was cut by 3 bases and J by 0 bases, with 12 bases left in between. This CDR3 comprises 15 residues. The V gene's germline CDR1 is SGHVS and CDR2 FQNEAQ. This chain connects TRBV7-8 to TRBJ2-7; no clear D gene. The receptor was derived from a human donor in a cohort sampled during active COVID-19. The sample consisted of peripheral blood. The CDR3 nucleotides read TGTGCCAGCAGCTTTCTCCCCCGAGGCTCCTACGAGCAGTACTTC. It specifies CASSFLPRGSYEQYF.